This T cell receptor beta chain was identified during a study of T cell clonotyping in hematopoietic cell transplantation. About the study: Recipients' pretransplant samples followed cytoreduction.

Unmatched junction bases numbered 2, after V lost 2 bases and J lost 3 bases. In germline, CDR1 is SGHNT, CDR2 YENEEA. CDR3 length: 14 amino acids. Findings and limits, study-wide: Recipient TCR diversity dropped after transplant; expanded clonotypes rose from day 30 to 180. Graft donor and pretransplant recipient Inverse Simpson Index values predicted broader posttransplant TCR diversity.

Indicated time point: recipient sample about 28 days before transplant, after cytoreduction. TCRdb's copy holds only in-frame clones and misses some; the assay was immunoSEQ multiplex PCR. The sample has about 36,000 clones; 85% to 95% are singletons. This clone was observed a single time. Its specificity is not known. This receptor was taken from a man between 35 and 55 years old with chronic myeloid leukemia. Some clones in this sample may be carry-over from other donors' samples. The sample here was peripheral blood mononuclear cells, taken before stem cell transplant. V is TRBV11-3 and J is TRBJ2-5, with TRBD2 matching 8 bases. The chain's CDR3 is CASSLSGGEETQYF. In DNA form, the CDR3 reads TGTGCCAGCAGCTTAAGCGGGGGCGAAGAGACCCAGTACTTC.